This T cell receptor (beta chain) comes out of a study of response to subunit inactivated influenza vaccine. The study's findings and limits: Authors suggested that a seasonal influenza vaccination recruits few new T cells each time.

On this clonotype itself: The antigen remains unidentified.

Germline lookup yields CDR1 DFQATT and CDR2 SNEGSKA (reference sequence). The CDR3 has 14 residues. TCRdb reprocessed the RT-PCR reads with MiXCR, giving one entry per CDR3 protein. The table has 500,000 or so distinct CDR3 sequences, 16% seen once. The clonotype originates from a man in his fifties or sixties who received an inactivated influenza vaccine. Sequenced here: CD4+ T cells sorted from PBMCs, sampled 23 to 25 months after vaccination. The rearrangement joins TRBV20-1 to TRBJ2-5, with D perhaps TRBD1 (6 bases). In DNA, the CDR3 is TGCAGCGCAAAACAGGGAGCGTACCAAGAGACCCAGTACTTC. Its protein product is CSAKQGAYQETQYF.